These 13 T cell receptor beta chains originate from one sample sequenced in a study of T cells expressing NK-cell markers. TCRdb processed the 5' RACE reads again and assigns one entry to each CDR3 protein, with no DNA. This table lists around 260,000 distinct CDR3 sequences. The sample comprised blood T cells: a sorted CD56 or NKG2C T cell subset, CD4+ or CD8+ T cells, or bulk PBMC T cells (not recorded which). These receptors were collected from a woman between 18 and 70 years old in good health.

The CDR3: CASRSRRYGTLGTDTQYF. The V call is TRBV5-1, the J call TRBJ2-3; TCRdb proposes TRBD1, but this gene call is untestable without DNA. Germline CDR1 SGHRS, CDR2 YFSETQ. The CDR3 loop spans 18 amino acids.

The V gene is TRBV25-1, the J gene TRBJ1-4; TCRdb returns TRBD1, unconfirmable since there is no DNA. Per the germline V gene, CDR1 is MGHDK and CDR2 is SYGVNS. There are 13 residues in the CDR3. CDR3: CASARGNNEKLFF. The full variable domain, with the rest looked up from reference TRBV25-1 and TRBJ1-4, is EADIYQTPRYLVIGTGKKITLECSQTMGHDKMYWYQQDPGMELHLIHYSYGVNSTEKGDLSSESTVSRIRTEHFPLTLESARPSHTSQYLCASARGNNEKLFFGSGTQLSVL.

The genes are TRBV30 and TRBJ1-1. CDR3 length: 13 residues. From germline, CDR1 is GTSNPN and CDR2 SVGIG (reference sequence). The CDR3 spells CAWSLAAYTEAFF.

The gene calls are TRBV5-1 and TRBJ2-1; without DNA, the TCRdb call of TRBD2 cannot be checked. The CDR3 contains 16 residues. CDR1 and CDR2 (germline): SGHRS, YFSETQ. The CDR3 spells CASSRGGLAVGHEQFF.

The chain has TRBV4-2 and TRBJ2-1; TCRdb's assignment of TRBD1 cannot be checked, as there is no DNA. The CDR3 totals 16 residues. Germline V CDR1 and CDR2: LGHNA, YNFKEQ. The CDR3 spells CASSQEMTASYNEQFF.

V and J are TRBV5-1 and TRBJ2-3. CDR3 length: 16 amino acids. Germline V lookup: CDR1 SGHRS, CDR2 YFSETQ. Here the CDR3 reads CASSLVSILITDTQYF.

The chain joins TRBV7-3 to TRBJ2-2; lacking DNA, the TRBD1 call made by TCRdb goes unchecked. CDR3 length: 15 residues. CDR1 is SGHTA and CDR2 is FQGTGA in the germline V gene. CDR3: CASAPAGTPTGELFF.

This chain connects TRBV11-2 to TRBJ2-1; the D call of TRBD2 rests on TCRdb alone, since no DNA is present to check it. Germline V gene sequence: CDR1 SGHAT, CDR2 FQNNGV. CDR3 length: 13 residues. The CDR3 loop reads CASSLLADNEQFF.

V gene TRBV20-1 combines with J gene TRBJ1-4; TCRdb's assignment of TRBD1 cannot be checked, as there is no DNA. The CDR3 covers 16 residues. Germline V gene sequence: CDR1 DFQATT, CDR2 SNEGSKA (reference sequence). The CDR3 loop is CSANTNRQTQGEKLFF.

The chain uses TRBV7-2 and TRBJ1-6; TCRdb indicates TRBD1, and absent DNA this call remains unverified. Germline V gene lookup returns CDR1 SGHTA and CDR2 FQGNSA. This CDR3 spans 16 amino acids. The CDR3 loop is CASSPRWVPGDSPLHF.

The rearrangement joins TRBV6-1 to TRBJ2-3; TCRdb returns TRBD1, unconfirmable since there is no DNA. This CDR3 has 14 amino acids. The germline CDR1 and CDR2 sequences are MNHNS and SASEGT. CDR3 sequence reads: CASKRQGRTDTQYF.

This chain joins TRBV12-3 or TRBV12-4 and TRBJ1-6. The CDR3 sequence is 13 residues long. The CDR3 reads CASSLGFRSPLHF.

The J gene is TRBJ1-2, the V gene TRBV2. Germline CDR1 SNHLY, CDR2 FYNNEI. This CDR3 has 14 amino acids. The CDR3 region is CASSEGEPPYGYTF.